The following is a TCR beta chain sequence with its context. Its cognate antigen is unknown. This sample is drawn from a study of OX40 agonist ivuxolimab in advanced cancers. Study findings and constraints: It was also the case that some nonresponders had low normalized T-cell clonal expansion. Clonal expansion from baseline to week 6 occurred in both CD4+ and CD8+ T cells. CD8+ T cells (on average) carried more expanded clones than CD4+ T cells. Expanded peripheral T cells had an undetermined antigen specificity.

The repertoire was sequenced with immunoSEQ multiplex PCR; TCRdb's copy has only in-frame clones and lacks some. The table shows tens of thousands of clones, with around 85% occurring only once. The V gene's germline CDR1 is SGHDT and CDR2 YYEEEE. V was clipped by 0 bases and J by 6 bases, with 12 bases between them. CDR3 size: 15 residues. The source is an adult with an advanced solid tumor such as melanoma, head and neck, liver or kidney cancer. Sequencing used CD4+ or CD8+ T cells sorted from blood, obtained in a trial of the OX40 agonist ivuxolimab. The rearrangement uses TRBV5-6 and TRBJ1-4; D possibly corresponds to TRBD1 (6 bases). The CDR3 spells CASSLAGGSHEKLFF. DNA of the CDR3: TGTGCCAGCAGCTTGGCGGGGGGCTCTCATGAAAAACTGTTTTTT.